A selection of T cell receptor beta chains follows, all from one sample in a study of human T cells and chemical hapten exposure. TCRdb fed the RACE reads into MiXCR, producing one record per CDR3 protein. In the table there are over 300,000 distinct CDR3 sequences, roughly 4.6% of which are singletons. The specimen comprised whole blood, sampled in connection with sensitization to the hapten diphenylcyclopropenone (DPC). These TCRs come from a woman aged 50 to 65 with alopecia areata. Some clones in this sample may be carry-over from other donors' samples. The CDR3 runs from the conserved cysteine through the conserved F or W. The D gene is left open where the match is weak. The size entry is marked missing in some rows and otherwise reads once, few, many or a size class.

D	V	J	size	DNA	CDR3
TRBD2	TRBV6-5	TRBJ2-1	many	TGTGCCAGCAGTTACCGGGAGGGGAATGAGCAGTTCTTC	CASSYREGNEQFF
-	TRBV9	TRBJ1-6	many	TGTGCCAGCAGCGTAGAAGGGGGAGCTTCACCCCTCCACTTT	CASSVEGGASPLHF
TRBD2	TRBV7-2	TRBJ2-1	-	TGTGCCAGCAGCCCCCGGACTAGCGGGGAGTACAATGAGCAGTTCTTC	CASSPRTSGEYNEQFF
TRBD2	TRBV9	TRBJ2-5	few	TGTGCCAGCAGCGGCACTAGCGGCCAAGAGACCCAGTACTTC	CASSGTSGQETQYF
TRBD1	TRBV7-7	TRBJ2-2	many	TGTGCCAGCAGCCCCACAGGGGTAGGCGGGGAGCTGTTTTTT	CASSPTGVGGELFF
-	TRBV18	TRBJ2-1	few	TGTGCCAGCTCACCTTTCAAGCCGCGGCAAAATTACTACAATGAGCAGTTCTTC	CASSPFKPRQNYYNEQFF
-	TRBV12-3/TRBV12-4	TRBJ2-6	many	TGTGCCAGCAGTTGGGGGATCCCGTCCTCTGGGGCCAACGTCCTGACTTTC	CASSWGIPSSGANVLTF
TRBD2	TRBV13	TRBJ2-3	few	TGTGCCAGCAGCATCGGGACTAACTATACGCAGTATTTT	CASSIGTNYTQYF
-	TRBV12-3/TRBV12-4	TRBJ2-3	few	TGTGCCAGCAGTTGGACTATTAGCACAGATACGCAGTATTTT	CASSWTISTDTQYF
-	TRBV9	TRBJ1-6	few	TGTGCCAGCACCCAGGGACGGCAGCTAAATTCACCCCTCCACTTT	CASTQGRQLNSPLHF
TRBD1	TRBV9	TRBJ2-7	-	TGTGCCAGCAGCGTAGAGGCAGGGGGCGAGCAGTACTTC	CASSVEAGGEQYF
TRBD1	TRBV2	TRBJ1-6	few	TGTGCCAGCAGTGAATACAGGGGGAGCTCCTATAATTCACCCCTCCACTTT	CASSEYRGSSYNSPLHF
-	TRBV6-6	TRBJ2-2	many	TGTGCCAGCAGTCCCAGGGGTTACGCCGGGGAGCTGTTTTTT	CASSPRGYAGELFF
TRBD2	TRBV6-2/TRBV6-3	TRBJ2-1	-	TGTGCCAGCAGATTCCTAGCGGGAGTTTTCAATGAGCAGTTCTTC	CASRFLAGVFNEQFF
TRBD2	TRBV29-1	TRBJ2-3	many	TGCAGCGCGGATAGCGGGAGTAGCACAGATACGCAGTATTTT	CSADSGSSTDTQYF
-	TRBV5-1	TRBJ2-7	-	TGCGCCAGCAGCTTGGGGGCAGGGGTCGAGCAGTACTTC	CASSLGAGVEQYF
-	TRBV9	TRBJ2-1	many	TGTGCCAGCAGCGTAGTGGGGGGGCCCTACAATGAGCAGTTCTTC	CASSVVGGPYNEQFF
TRBD1	TRBV29-1	TRBJ1-3	-	TGCAGCATGACAGGGCGAGGAGGGGGAAACACCATATATTTT	CSMTGRGGGNTIYF
-	TRBV7-9	TRBJ2-7	-	TGTGCCAGCAGCGCTAGACACGGCCCATCCTCCTACGAGCAGTACTTC	CASSARHGPSSYEQYF
-	TRBV28	TRBJ1-4	few	TGTGCCAGCAGTTTATCGGGGACGGCGAATGAAAAACTGTTTTTT	CASSLSGTANEKLFF
TRBD1	TRBV5-1	TRBJ1-1	many	TGCGCCAGCAGCTTGGATGGGACAGGAAGAGAAGCTTTCTTT	CASSLDGTGREAFF
-	TRBV20-1	TRBJ1-6	-	TGCAGTGCTAGAGATCCAGACAGGTTTAATTCACCCCTCCACTTT	CSARDPDRFNSPLHF
-	TRBV10-2	TRBJ1-6	-	TGCGCCAGCAGTGAGTCGAAAGGGGTAGGTAATTCACCCCTCCACTTT	CASSESKGVGNSPLHF
-	TRBV4-1	TRBJ1-2	few	TGCGCCAGCAGCCATCCGGCAGGGGATTATGGCTACACCTTC	CASSHPAGDYGYTF
TRBD2	TRBV4-1	TRBJ2-1	-	TGCGCCAGCAGCCTTAGCGGGGGGTACTACAATGAGCAGTTCTTC	CASSLSGGYYNEQFF
TRBD2	TRBV9	TRBJ2-3	few	TGTGCCAGCAGCGTAACTAGCGGGAGTGGAGTAGATACGCAGTATTTT	CASSVTSGSGVDTQYF
-	TRBV7-7	TRBJ2-7	few	TGTGCCAGCAGCGCGGGGCCGCCCGACGAGCAGTACTTC	CASSAGPPDEQYF
-	TRBV2	TRBJ2-1	many	TGTGCCAGCAGTGGGCTGCTAGTTTCGTCCAATGAGCAGTTCTTC	CASSGLLVSSNEQFF
-	TRBV10-3	TRBJ1-1	many	TGTGCCATCAGTGCCGATTACCTCGGGTACACTGAAGCTTTCTTT	CAISADYLGYTEAFF
-	TRBV5-1	TRBJ2-1	many	TGCGCCAGCAGCTTGGAGGGGAAAGAGCAGTTCTTC	CASSLEGKEQFF
TRBD2	TRBV7-2	TRBJ2-3	many	TGTGCCAGCAGCTTAACTAGCGGGCGGGCGGATACGCAGTATTTT	CASSLTSGRADTQYF
-	TRBV27	TRBJ1-3	few	TGTGCCAGCAGCTCCGGAGGAAGCTCTGGAAACACCATATATTTT	CASSSGGSSGNTIYF
-	TRBV21-1	TRBJ2-1	many	TGTGCCAGCAGCAGAGAGGTTGTAGCGGGAAACAATGAGCAGTTCTTC	CASSREVVAGNNEQFF
-	TRBV6-1	TRBJ1-2	many	TGTGCCAGCAGGGATCTCAACTATGGCTACACCTTC	CASRDLNYGYTF
-	TRBV12-3/TRBV12-4	TRBJ1-2	many	TGTGCCAGCAGCACACAAGGCGACGGCTACACCTTC	CASSTQGDGYTF
TRBD2	TRBV7-6	TRBJ2-3	many	TGTGCCAGCAGCCAAAGCGGGGGGCTGGCAGATACGCAGTATTTT	CASSQSGGLADTQYF
-	TRBV10-3	TRBJ1-5	-	TGTGCCATCAGTGAGTCGAGAGGGGATCAGCCCCAGCATTTT	CAISESRGDQPQHF
-	TRBV29-1	TRBJ2-2	-	TGCAGCGTGGCAAGCTCTGGGGGGAACACCGGGGAGCTGTTTTTT	CSVASSGGNTGELFF
-	TRBV5-6	TRBJ1-6	few	TGTGCCAGCAGCTTGGGTAGGTCGCGGTCACCCCTCCACTTT	CASSLGRSRSPLHF
-	TRBV11-2	TRBJ2-1	many	TGTGCCAGCAGCTTAGGCCAGGGGTATGAGCAGTTCTTC	CASSLGQGYEQFF
-	TRBV18	TRBJ1-1	few	TGTGCCAGCTCACCATGGGGCAGGGACACTGAAGCTTTCTTT	CASSPWGRDTEAFF
-	TRBV29-1	TRBJ2-3	-	TGCAGCGCCCCTAGCCCAGATACGCAGTATTTT	CSAPSPDTQYF
-	TRBV7-2	TRBJ2-3	many	TGTGCCAGCAGCTTAGATCAGGGGTTCACAGATACGCAGTATTTT	CASSLDQGFTDTQYF
-	TRBV5-5	TRBJ2-1	many	TGTGCCAGCAGCTTGGAGGGGCCCCCTAGCTCCTACAATGAGCAGTTCTTC	CASSLEGPPSSYNEQFF
-	TRBV18	TRBJ1-1	-	TGTGCCAGCTCACCAGTGGCAGGAAAAAGGGGAACTGAAGCTTTCTTT	CASSPVAGKRGTEAFF
TRBD2	TRBV20-1	TRBJ2-7	many	TGCAGTGCTGGGACTAGCTCCTCCTACGAGCAGTACTTC	CSAGTSSSYEQYF
-	TRBV12-3/TRBV12-4	TRBJ2-3	many	TGTGCCAGCACCTCTAGAGATACGCAGTATTTT	CASTSRDTQYF
TRBD2	TRBV29-1	TRBJ2-1	many	TGCAGCGTCGGGAGCGGGGGGGCTCTCCTTGAGCAGTTCTTC	CSVGSGGALLEQFF
-	TRBV9	TRBJ2-1	many	TGTGCCAGCAGCGTAGAGGAGAGCTCCTACAATGAGCAGTTCTTC	CASSVEESSYNEQFF
TRBD1	TRBV12-3/TRBV12-4	TRBJ2-2	many	TGTGCTCAGAGACCGACAGGGTCCGGGGAGCTGTTTTTT	CAQRPTGSGELFF
-	TRBV4-1	TRBJ1-1	-	TGCGCCAGCAGCCAAGTAATCGGCATTTATTACACTGAAGCTTTCTTT	CASSQVIGIYYTEAFF
TRBD2	TRBV9	TRBJ2-5	many	TGTGCCAGCAGCGTAGCAGCGGGGGGTCGGGAGACCCAGTACTTC	CASSVAAGGRETQYF
-	TRBV29-1	TRBJ1-1	few	TGCAGCGTTGCCCAGGGAAAGCCTATGAACACTGAAGCTTTCTTT	CSVAQGKPMNTEAFF
TRBD2	TRBV12-3/TRBV12-4	TRBJ2-1	many	TGTGCCAGCAGCTCCCTAGCGGGAGTTATCAATGAGCAGTTCTTC	CASSSLAGVINEQFF
TRBD1	TRBV12-3/TRBV12-4	TRBJ1-1	few	TGTGCCAGCAGTCTAAACCCGGGACAGGGGGCTTTCTTT	CASSLNPGQGAFF
TRBD1	TRBV30	TRBJ2-1	-	TGTGCCTGGAGTGTAGAAGCGACAGGGGGAAGGAATGAGCAGTTCTTC	CAWSVEATGGRNEQFF